This passage covers 15 T cell receptor beta chains from one sample sequenced in a study of CD8 T cells in Susac syndrome. Reverse transcription used roughly 0.5 to 1 ug RNA and random hexamers. TCRdb re-called the immunoSEQ multiplex PCR reads with MiXCR, one entry per CDR3 protein. The sample holds around 120,000 distinct CDR3 sequences, 90% to 95% seen once. The sample was CD4+ T cells from PBMCs. Receptors originate from a human donor with multiple sclerosis.

This sequence joins TRBV5-1 and TRBJ2-6; D perhaps matches TRBD1 (6 bases). Germline V gene lookup returns CDR1 SGHRS and CDR2 YFSETQ. V was pared by 3 bases and J by 0 bases, with 13 bases between. The CDR3 spans 17 residues. The CDR3 protein is CASSWDTSASGANVLTF. The DNA of the CDR3 is TGCGCCAGCAGCTGGGACACCTCTGCCTCTGGGGCCAACGTCCTGACTTTC.

The chain carries TRBV5-3 and TRBJ2-1; D unclear. TRBV5-3 belongs to the ORF category, with a function that is uncertain. The CDR3 spans 13 residues. The ends were cut back, 3 bases at V and 6 bases at J, with 10 bases in the middle. CDR3 sequence: CARSSDPVNEQFF. CDR3 coding DNA: TGTGCCAGAAGCTCCGACCCCGTCAATGAGCAGTTCTTC.

V is TRBV23-1 and J is TRBJ1-2; D uncertain. TRBV23-1 carries the ORF label, with uncertain function. This CDR3 contains 16 residues. Trimming took 10 bases from V and 8 from J, leaving 29 bases between them. The CDR3 sequence: CATQSGRVGVNGGYTF. The CDR3 DNA is TGCGCCACCCAGTCGGGTAGGGTTGGGGTTAATGGGGGCTACACCTTC.

This clonotype is a singleton in its sample. V usage is TRBV5-1 and J usage is TRBJ1-2; 9 bases agree with TRBD1. The V and J ends lost 3 bases and 0 bases, in that order; junction bases with no gene match: 3. The CDR3 covers 15 residues. Germline loops: CDR1 SGHRS, CDR2 YFSETQ. As DNA, the CDR3 is TGCGCCAGCAGCTCAACAGGGGGCACTAACTATGGCTACACCTTC. Its protein product is CASSSTGGTNYGYTF.

The chain joins TRBV12-3 or TRBV12-4 to TRBJ1-1; 8 bases are shared with TRBD1. The length of the CDR3 is 14 residues. V lost 6 bases, J lost 11 bases, and 14 bases stayed unmatched. The CDR3 is CASRWTGMSSAAFF. In DNA form, the CDR3 reads TGTGCCAGCAGATGGACAGGGATGTCTTCAGCGGCTTTCTTT.

The chain links TRBV5-1 to TRBJ2-7, with 11 bases lining up with TRBD1. Trimming took 4 bases from V and 5 from J; bases not matched to a gene: 5. Germline loops: CDR1 SGHRS, CDR2 YFSETQ. This CDR3 spans 14 amino acids. The CDR3 loop is CASSRRDRGDEQYF. CDR3 in DNA: TGCGCCAGCAGCCGCCGGGACAGGGGGGACGAGCAGTACTTC.

The V call is TRBV6-1, the J call TRBJ2-3; D uncertain. Germline lookup yields CDR1 MNHNS and CDR2 SASEGT. V dropped 4 bases and J dropped 4 bases, with 9 bases sitting between them. The CDR3 totals 13 residues. The CDR3 protein is CASSARPADTQYF. As DNA, the CDR3 is TGTGCCAGCAGTGCCCGACCGGCAGATACGCAGTATTTT.

This chain uses TRBV4-1 with TRBJ1-1; weak D call: TRBD1 (6 bases). Trimming left V 7 bases short and J 0 bases short, with 15 bases between. Germline CDR1 MGHRA, CDR2 YSYEKL. The CDR3 loop spans 15 amino acids. For the CDR3, the DNA is TGCGCCAGCAAGGACAGCTTCCAAATGAACACTGAAGCTTTCTTT. Amino acid sequence: CASKDSFQMNTEAFF.

The genes are TRBV5-4 and TRBJ2-1; 7 bases map to TRBD1. The CDR3 is made up of 13 amino acids. V lost 5 bases, J lost 10 bases, and 9 bases stayed unmatched. CDR1 and CDR2 from the germline V gene are SGHNT and YYREEE (reference sequence). The CDR3 DNA reads TGTGCCAGCAGGGAGACAGGGTCCTGGGAGCAGTTCTTC. Residues: CASRETGSWEQFF.

As for this clonotype: Germline and junction disagree at one end, which may indicate a read error. The rearrangement joins TRBV18 to TRBJ2-7; possible D gene TRBD2, 6 bases. This CDR3 is built from 16 residues. The germline CDR1 and CDR2 sequences are KGHSH and LQKENI. Here the CDR3 reads CASSPHQAGISYEQYF. Written as DNA, the CDR3 is TGTGCCAGCTCACCACATCAAGCGGGCATCTCCTACGAGCAATACTTC. Drawing the rest from reference TRBV18 and TRBJ2-7, the complete variable domain is NAGVMQNPRHLVRRRGQEARLRCSPMKGHSHVYWYRQLPEEGLKFMVYLQKENIIDESGMPKERFSAEFPKEGPSILRIQQVVRGDSAAYFCASSPHQAGISYEQYFGPGTRLTVT.

The chain joins TRBV10-3 to TRBJ2-5, with a tentative D call TRBD2 (5 bases). V lost 0 bases, J lost 5 bases, and 10 bases lay in between. CDR3 length: 14 residues. Germline V gene data show CDR1 as ENHRY and CDR2 as SYGVKD. The CDR3: CAISESGVRETQYF. The CDR3 nucleotides read TGTGCCATCAGTGAGTCCGGGGTCCGGGAGACCCAGTACTTC.

The CDR3 reads CASSTPRDSEKLFF. In nucleotides, the CDR3 is TGTGCCAGCAGTACCCCGAGGGATAGTGAAAAACTGTTTTTT. This chain uses TRBV6-6 with TRBJ1-4; no firm D call. The germline gives CDR1 MNHNY, CDR2 SVGAGI (reference sequence). There are 14 residues in the CDR3. The V end lost 5 bases, the J end lost 7 bases, and 14 bases lay between the germline ends.

The chain recombines TRBV7-2 with TRBJ1-5; tentative D call: TRBD1 (6 bases). Trimming cost V 5 bases and J 5 bases, with 13 bases left between them. The CDR3 sequence is 14 residues long. Germline CDR1 and CDR2: SGHTA and FQGNSA. CDR3 DNA sequence: TGTGCCAGCAGCGTACAGGGATGGGATCAGCCCCAGCATTTT. Translation: CASSVQGWDQPQHF.

This chain joins TRBV4-2 and TRBJ1-6; 8 nucleotides align to TRBD1. J was trimmed by 13 bases and V by 4 bases; bases with no gene match: 18. The CDR3 covers 17 residues. The germline gives CDR1 LGHNA, CDR2 YNFKEQ. The CDR3 spells CASSRSIQGGSLEPLHF. In nucleotides, the CDR3 is TGTGCCAGCAGCCGAAGTATACAGGGGGGATCGTTAGAGCCCCTCCACTTT.

This clonotype showed up just once. CDR3 in amino acids: CASSPVSSRDQPQHF. CDR3 in DNA: TGTGCCAGCTCACCAGTGTCGAGTAGGGATCAGCCCCAGCATTTT. The rearrangement links TRBV18 to TRBJ1-5; D gene unclear. The CDR3 has 15 residues. CDR1 and CDR2 from the germline V gene are KGHSH and LQKENI. Between the trimmed V and J ends, which lost 2 bases and 5 bases, there was a span of 13 bases.